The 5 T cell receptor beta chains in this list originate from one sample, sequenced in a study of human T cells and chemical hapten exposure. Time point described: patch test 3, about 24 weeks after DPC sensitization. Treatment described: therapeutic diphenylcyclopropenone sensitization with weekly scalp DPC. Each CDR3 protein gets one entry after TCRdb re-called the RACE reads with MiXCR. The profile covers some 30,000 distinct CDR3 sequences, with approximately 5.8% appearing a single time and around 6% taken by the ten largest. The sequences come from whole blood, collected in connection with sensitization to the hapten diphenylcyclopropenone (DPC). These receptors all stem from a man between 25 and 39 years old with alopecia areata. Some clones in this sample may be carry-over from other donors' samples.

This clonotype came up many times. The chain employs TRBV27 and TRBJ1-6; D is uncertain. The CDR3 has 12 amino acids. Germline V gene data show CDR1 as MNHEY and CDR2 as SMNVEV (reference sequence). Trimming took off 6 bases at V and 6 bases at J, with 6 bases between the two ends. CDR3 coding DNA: TGTGCCAGCAGCTATTCTAATTCACCCCTCCACTTT. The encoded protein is CASSYSNSPLHF.

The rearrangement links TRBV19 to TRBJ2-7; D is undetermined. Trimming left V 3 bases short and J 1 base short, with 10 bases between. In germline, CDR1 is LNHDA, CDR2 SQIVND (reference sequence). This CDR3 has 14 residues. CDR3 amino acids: CASSISANSYEQYF. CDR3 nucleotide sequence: TGTGCCAGTAGTATCAGCGCCAATTCCTACGAGCAGTACTTC. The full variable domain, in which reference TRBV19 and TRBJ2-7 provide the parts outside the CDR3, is DGGITQSPKYLFRKEGQNVTLSCEQNLNHDAMYWYRQDPGQGLRLIYYSQIVNDFQKGDIAEGYSVSREKKESFPLTVTSAQKNPTAFYLCASSISANSYEQYFGPGTRLTVT.

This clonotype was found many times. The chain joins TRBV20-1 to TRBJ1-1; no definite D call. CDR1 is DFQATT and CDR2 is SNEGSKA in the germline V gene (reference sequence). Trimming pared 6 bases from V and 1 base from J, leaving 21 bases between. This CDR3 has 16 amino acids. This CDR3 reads CSAISRAFAANTEAFF. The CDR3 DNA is TGCAGTGCCATCAGCCGGGCGTTTGCAGCGAACACTGAAGCTTTCTTT.

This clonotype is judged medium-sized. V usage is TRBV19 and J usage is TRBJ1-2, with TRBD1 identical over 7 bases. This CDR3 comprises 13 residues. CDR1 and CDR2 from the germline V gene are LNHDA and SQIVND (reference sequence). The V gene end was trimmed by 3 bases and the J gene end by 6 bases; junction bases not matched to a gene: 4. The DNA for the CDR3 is TGTGCCAGTAGTATCGGAGGACAGGATGGCTACACCTTC. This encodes CASSIGGQDGYTF.

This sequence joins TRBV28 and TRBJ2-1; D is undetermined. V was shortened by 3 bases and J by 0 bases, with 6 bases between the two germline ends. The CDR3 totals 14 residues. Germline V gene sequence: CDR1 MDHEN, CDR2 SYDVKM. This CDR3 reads CASSFRSSYNEQFF. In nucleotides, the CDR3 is TGTGCCAGCAGTTTCAGGAGCTCCTACAATGAGCAGTTCTTC. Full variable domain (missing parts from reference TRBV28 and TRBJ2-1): DVKVTQSSRYLVKRTGEKVFLECVQDMDHENMFWYRQDPGLGLRLIYFSYDVKMKEKGDIPEGYSVSREKKERFSLILESASTNQTSMYLCASSFRSSYNEQFFGPGTRLTVL.